The clone carrying this TCR beta chain was picked up a small number of times. Antigen specificity is unknown. From germline, CDR1 is SQVTM and CDR2 ANQGSEA. The CDR3 covers 14 residues. The V end lost 4 bases, the J end lost 3 bases, and 15 bases lay between the germline ends. TCRdb recomputed calls from the 5' RACE reads with MiXCR, one row per CDR3 protein. Of 240,000 or so distinct CDR3 sequences listed, around a tenth were seen once; the top ten hold roughly a fifth. This record belongs to a study of T-cell memory formation after mild COVID-19. The overall study: Clusters of TCRs were largely donor specific.

Whole-study findings and limits: What remained unconfirmed was the SARS-CoV-2 specificity of second-wave clones peaking on day 37. Contracting clones localized mainly to CM and EM when CD4+ and mainly to EMRA when CD8+. Pre-infection memory harbored some responding clones, suggesting cross-reactive memory joined.

V is TRBV29-1 and J is TRBJ2-5, with no clear D. The clonotype comes from a man between 18 and 29 years old who had mild COVID-19 (a few samples of this study predate the infection). Cell type and time point are not known. Sequenced sample: PBMCs or a T cell subset sorted from them (not recorded which). The CDR3 region has the DNA TGCAGCGTTGCTACTACACCCCGGAAAGAGACCCAGTACTTC. Translation: CSVATTPRKETQYF.